These T cell receptor beta chains were read from a single sample in a study of CD8+CD57+ T cells in acquired aplastic anemia. Via MiXCR, TCRdb re-called the reads, giving one row per CDR3 protein. The repertoire has about 210,000 distinct CDR3 sequences, around 63% of them found once; the top ten carry approximately 30%. Sequenced material: sorted CD4+, CD8+, or CD8+CD57+ T cells (not recorded which) from PBMCs. The source of these receptors is a human donor in good health. CDR3s include the opening cysteine and the closing phenylalanine or tryptophan. The D gene is left open where the match is weak. Only part of the rows carry a size: once, few, many, or a class if the clone is expanded.

size: many
J: TRBJ1-1
D: NA
V: TRBV20-1
DNA: TGCAGTGCTCGGAACTCTCGGGACCGCCTGAACACTGAAGCTTTCTTT
CDR3: CSARNSRDRLNTEAFF

size: NA
J: TRBJ1-2
D: NA
V: TRBV9
DNA: TGTGCCAGCAGCGCCCCTTCGCGGGGGGCCAACTATGGCTACACCTTC
CDR3: CASSAPSRGANYGYTF

size: NA
J: TRBJ1-2
D: NA
V: TRBV7-9
DNA: TGTGCCAGCAGCTCGACTCGTGAGGGTGACGGCTACACCTTC
CDR3: CASSSTREGDGYTF

size: NA
J: TRBJ2-2
D: TRBD2
V: TRBV10-3
DNA: TGTGCCATCAGTGCCTCCGGCGGGGGAACGAACACCGGGGAGCTGTTTTTT
CDR3: CAISASGGGTNTGELFF

size: NA
J: TRBJ2-2
D: NA
V: TRBV9
DNA: TGTGCCAGCAGCCCCGGACAGAGCTCTGGAAACACCGGGGAGCTGTTTTTT
CDR3: CASSPGQSSGNTGELFF

size: NA
J: TRBJ1-5
D: NA
V: TRBV7-2
DNA: TGTGCCAGCAGCCGGATATACAGTAGCAATCAGCCCCAGCATTTT
CDR3: CASSRIYSSNQPQHF

size: many
J: TRBJ2-3
D: NA
V: TRBV7-8
DNA: TGTGCCAGCAAGGGGAGAGCAGATACGCAGTATTTT
CDR3: CASKGRADTQYF

size: NA
J: TRBJ2-2
D: TRBD1
V: TRBV2
DNA: TGTGCCAGCAGGGGCGACAGGGGCCGAACCGGGGAGCTGTTTTTT
CDR3: CASRGDRGRTGELFF

size: NA
J: TRBJ2-3
D: NA
V: TRBV24-1
DNA: TGTGCCACCAGTGACCAGTTCACAGATACGCAGTATTTT
CDR3: CATSDQFTDTQYF

size: NA
J: TRBJ1-1
D: NA
V: TRBV5-1
DNA: TGCGCCAGCAGCTTGGCCCCCGGTACTGAAGCTTTCTTT
CDR3: CASSLAPGTEAFF

size: NA
J: TRBJ2-3
D: NA
V: TRBV29-1
DNA: TGCAGCGTTTCCGGGACCAACACAGATACGCAGTATTTT
CDR3: CSVSGTNTDTQYF

size: many
J: TRBJ2-1
D: TRBD1
V: TRBV2
DNA: TGTGCCAGCAGAGACGGACAGGGGTGGAATGAGCAGTTCTTC
CDR3: CASRDGQGWNEQFF

size: NA
J: TRBJ2-7
D: TRBD2
V: TRBV29-1
DNA: TGCAGCGTTGAAGGACTAGCGGGAACCTACGAGCAGTACTTC
CDR3: CSVEGLAGTYEQYF

size: NA
J: TRBJ2-5
D: TRBD1
V: TRBV7-2
DNA: TGTGCCAGCAGCGTCGGACAGGGGCAAGAGACCCAGTACTTC
CDR3: CASSVGQGQETQYF

size: few
J: TRBJ2-7
D: NA
V: TRBV5-1
DNA: TGCGCCAGCAGCCTGGAGGGTCCTGGGTACGAGCAGTACTTC
CDR3: CASSLEGPGYEQYF

size: many
J: TRBJ1-1
D: NA
V: TRBV7-6
DNA: TGTGCCAGCAGCTTAGCGCTAGGGTTGGTCGCTGAAGCTTTCTTT
CDR3: CASSLALGLVAEAFF

size: many
J: TRBJ2-1
D: TRBD1
V: TRBV12-3/TRBV12-4
DNA: TGTGCCAGCAGCTCGACAGGGGGTCAGCAGTTCTTC
CDR3: CASSSTGGQQFF

size: NA
J: TRBJ2-2
D: NA
V: TRBV7-2
DNA: NA
CDR3: CASSQTSGSIYEQYFGELFF

size: NA
J: TRBJ1-5
D: TRBD1
V: TRBV19
DNA: TGTGCCAGTAGGGACAGGGGAGATCAGCCCCAGCATTTT
CDR3: CASRDRGDQPQHF

size: NA
J: TRBJ2-5
D: TRBD1
V: TRBV12-3/TRBV12-4
DNA: TGTGCCAGCGGATACAGGGGATCAGAGACCCAGTACTTC
CDR3: CASGYRGSETQYF

size: few
J: TRBJ1-1
D: NA
V: TRBV25-1
DNA: TGTGCCAGCAGTTCTAGGTTGAACACTGAAGCTTTCTTT
CDR3: CASSSRLNTEAFF

size: NA
J: TRBJ2-5
D: NA
V: TRBV7-8
DNA: TGTGCCAGCAGCCCCTTTGGGGTGCAGACCCAGTACTTC
CDR3: CASSPFGVQTQYF

size: NA
J: TRBJ2-7
D: TRBD1
V: TRBV5-6
DNA: TGTGCCAGCAGTTCCGACAGGGGGCTAACCTACGAGCAGTACTTC
CDR3: CASSSDRGLTYEQYF

size: NA
J: TRBJ1-4
D: NA
V: TRBV7-9
DNA: TGTGCCAGCAGCTTAGGCAGGGCCAATGAAAAACTGTTTTTT
CDR3: CASSLGRANEKLFF

size: NA
J: TRBJ1-1
D: NA
V: TRBV15
DNA: TGTGCCACCAGCAGTCTGAACACTGAAGCTTTCTTT
CDR3: CATSSLNTEAFF

size: once
J: TRBJ1-2
D: NA
V: TRBV9
DNA: TGTGCCAGCAGCGTCATAGCCGCCCCCAACTATGGCTACACCTTC
CDR3: CASSVIAAPNYGYTF

size: NA
J: TRBJ2-7
D: NA
V: TRBV5-6
DNA: TGTGCCAGCAGCTTGGTAAAAGGGGGCTACGAGCAGTACTTC
CDR3: CASSLVKGGYEQYF

size: NA
J: TRBJ1-2
D: NA
V: TRBV19
DNA: TGTGCCAGTAGTACGGACAGCGCTAACTATGGCTACACCTTC
CDR3: CASSTDSANYGYTF

size: once
J: TRBJ2-1
D: NA
V: TRBV12-5
DNA: TGTGCTAGTGGTTTTATGGGTTACAATGAGCAGTTCTTC
CDR3: CASGFMGYNEQFF

size: NA
J: TRBJ1-2
D: NA
V: TRBV14
DNA: TGTGCCAGCAGCCCTCAACGGACAGCCTATGGCTACACCTTC
CDR3: CASSPQRTAYGYTF

size: NA
J: TRBJ1-6
D: TRBD1
V: TRBV5-1
DNA: TGCGCCAGCAGCTCTCCCGGGACAGATAATTCACCCCTCCACTTT
CDR3: CASSSPGTDNSPLHF

size: NA
J: TRBJ2-3
D: TRBD2
V: TRBV27
DNA: TGTGCCAGCTCGCGAAGACTAGCGGGGGGGCTAGGAGATACGCAGTATTTT
CDR3: CASSRRLAGGLGDTQYF

size: once
J: TRBJ1-2
D: NA
V: TRBV9
DNA: TGTGCCAGCACCGTCGGTGGTGCGAACTATGGCTACACCTTC
CDR3: CASTVGGANYGYTF

size: NA
J: TRBJ2-2
D: TRBD1
V: TRBV20-1
DNA: TGCAGTGCTGGAGGACAGGAGACAGGGGACACCGGGGAGCTGTTTTTT
CDR3: CSAGGQETGDTGELFF

size: NA
J: TRBJ2-7
D: TRBD1
V: TRBV19
DNA: TGTGCCAGTCAAAGGACAGGGGGCAATTACGAGCAGTACTTC
CDR3: CASQRTGGNYEQYF

size: NA
J: TRBJ1-5
D: TRBD1
V: TRBV24-1
DNA: TGTGCCACCAGTGCCTCCGACAGGGGCCATCAGCCCCAGCATTTT
CDR3: CATSASDRGHQPQHF

size: NA
J: TRBJ2-6
D: TRBD2
V: TRBV7-3
DNA: TGTGCCAGCAGCTTAAGACTAGCGGGAGTGACTTTC
CDR3: CASSLRLAGVTF

size: many
J: TRBJ2-7
D: NA
V: TRBV13
DNA: TGTGCCAGCAGCTTTGGCAGGGGCTCCTACGAGCAGTACTTC
CDR3: CASSFGRGSYEQYF

size: many
J: TRBJ2-3
D: TRBD2
V: TRBV7-9
DNA: TGTGCCAGCAGCTTTGGTCCCGGGGGGGGTCGCCCAGATACGCAGTATTTT
CDR3: CASSFGPGGGRPDTQYF

size: many
J: TRBJ2-7
D: NA
V: TRBV6-1
DNA: TGTGCCAGCAGCAATAACTACGAGCAGTACTTC
CDR3: CASSNNYEQYF

size: NA
J: TRBJ2-1
D: TRBD2
V: TRBV10-3
DNA: TGTGCCATCAGTGAGCTATTAGCGGGGGGCACTTACAATGAGCAGTTCTTC
CDR3: CAISELLAGGTYNEQFF

size: NA
J: TRBJ1-1
D: NA
V: TRBV9
DNA: TGTGCCAGCAGCGCCGCCATGACAGATATGAACACTGAAGCTTTCTTT
CDR3: CASSAAMTDMNTEAFF

size: NA
J: TRBJ1-1
D: NA
V: TRBV24-1
DNA: TGTGCCACCAGTGCCCTGGGGGACACTGAAGCTTTCTTT
CDR3: CATSALGDTEAFF

size: medium-sized
J: TRBJ1-1
D: NA
V: TRBV12-3/TRBV12-4
DNA: TGTGCCAGCAGTCTTGGCCCGAACACTGAAGCTTTCTTT
CDR3: CASSLGPNTEAFF

size: NA
J: TRBJ2-7
D: TRBD2
V: TRBV6-2/TRBV6-3
DNA: TGTGCCAGCACGTTAGCGGGGACCACCTACGAGCAGTACTTC
CDR3: CASTLAGTTYEQYF

size: NA
J: TRBJ1-1
D: TRBD1
V: TRBV29-1
DNA: TGCAGCAGCCTCCCGGTTGGGGACAGGATTGAAGCTTTCTTT
CDR3: CSSLPVGDRIEAFF

size: NA
J: TRBJ1-1
D: TRBD1
V: TRBV7-2
DNA: TGTGCCAGCAGCGCCCGAAGGACAGGGCATGAAGCTTTCTTT
CDR3: CASSARRTGHEAFF

size: NA
J: TRBJ2-7
D: NA
V: TRBV7-3
DNA: TGTGCCAGCAGCTTAACAGGACCGGACGAGCAGTACTTC
CDR3: CASSLTGPDEQYF

size: NA
J: TRBJ2-7
D: NA
V: TRBV7-8
DNA: TGTGCCAGCAGCTTAGATCGCTGGGGTCCCCACGAGCAGTACTTC
CDR3: CASSLDRWGPHEQYF

size: NA
J: TRBJ2-7
D: NA
V: TRBV7-6
DNA: TGTGCCAGCAGCTTAGTGACCGGGGATGAGCAGTACTTC
CDR3: CASSLVTGDEQYF

size: many
J: TRBJ2-1
D: NA
V: TRBV2
DNA: TGTGCCAGCAGTCCCAAGGGGCGGTATGAGCAGTTCTTC
CDR3: CASSPKGRYEQFF

size: NA
J: TRBJ2-5
D: TRBD2
V: TRBV7-6
DNA: TGTGCCAGCAGCGATAATTACGGGACTAACCAAGAGACCCAGTACTTC
CDR3: CASSDNYGTNQETQYF

size: NA
J: TRBJ1-3
D: NA
V: TRBV20-1
DNA: TGCAGTGCCCCTGGGGGGGGGGTCGGAAACACCATATATTTT
CDR3: CSAPGGGVGNTIYF

size: many
J: TRBJ2-2
D: NA
V: TRBV6-2/TRBV6-3
DNA: TGTGCCAGCAGACCGGGACGGACCACCGGGGAGCTGTTTTTT
CDR3: CASRPGRTTGELFF

size: few
J: TRBJ1-5
D: TRBD1
V: TRBV7-8
DNA: TGTGCCAGCAGCCCCCCCGGGACAGGGATCCAAGAGACCCAGCATTTT
CDR3: CASSPPGTGIQETQHF

size: few
J: TRBJ1-2
D: NA
V: TRBV15
DNA: TGTGCCACCAGCAGAGGAAGCCGTGGCTACACCTTC
CDR3: CATSRGSRGYTF